This T cell receptor (beta chain) was sequenced for a study of T cell clonality in common variable immunodeficiency. Replacement immunoglobulin had been given to every CVID subject for at least one year. Donors gave 5 to 8 ml heparinized peripheral whole blood. With regard to this clone: The target antigen is unknown. The observed sequence ends 3 residues before the CDR3 terminus, with the missing tail filled in from the germline J gene.

Findings and limits, study-wide: CVID subjects had higher TCRbeta clonality than healthy controls, most marked in about a third. Shared TCRbeta clones were fewer between CVID subjects than controls. Reportedly, TCR beta sequences from common variable immunodeficiency showed fewer deletions and N-nucleotide insertions.

This table comes from immunoSEQ multiplex PCR, and its TCRdb copy is limited to in-frame clones, with some not included. The sample presents tens of thousands of clones, none singletons. The CDR3 has 15 amino acids. Per germline, CDR1 MNHEY and CDR2 SVGEGT. This clonotype was sampled from a human donor with common variable immunodeficiency. V and J are TRBV6-2 or TRBV6-3 and TRBJ1-2; the match to TRBD1 covers 11 bases. Source material: peripheral blood mononuclear cells. CDR3 amino acids: CASSYNGQGAWGYTF. CDR3 bases read: TGTGCCAGCAGTTACAACGGACAGGGGGCGTGGGGC.